This T cell receptor (beta chain) was obtained from a study of blood T cell repertoires in COVID-19. About the study: Sites across the United States, Italy and Spain contributed samples from acute and convalescent COVID-19. The cDNA or gDNA used as material had been derived from T cells, B-cell-depleted T cells, or PBMCs.

Measured with immunoSEQ multiplex PCR; TCRdb has only the in-frame clones, and not every one. The data hold under 250,000 clones, with around 81% observed a single time. The sequence was collected from a woman aged 65 to 85 with acute or convalescent COVID-19. Sequenced material: peripheral blood.

CDR3 nucleotide sequence: TGTGCCAGCAGCAGGCTAGCGCGGAACACCGGGGAGCTGTTTTTT. Protein: CASSRLARNTGELFF. The chain is built from TRBV3-1 (or the pseudogene TRBV3-2) and TRBJ2-2; a weak D match, TRBD2 (6 bases). V was clipped by 5 bases and J by 1 base, with 11 bases between them. Per germline, CDR1 LGHDT and CDR2 YNNKEL (reference sequence). The CDR3 spans 15 residues.